One sample yielded the 4 T cell receptor beta chains listed below, sequenced in a study of blood T cells in healthy people across ages. PCR was performed a second time for about 7 to 12 cycles using a sample-barcoded 5' primer and a J-beta primer mix. TCRdb processed the 5' RACE reads anew with MiXCR; each CDR3 protein has one entry. The table has around 650,000 distinct CDR3 sequences, around 41% seen once. Sequencing was performed on blood. These receptor sequences come from a man at least 80 years old in good health.

The chain combines TRBV10-3 with TRBJ1-5; tentative D call: TRBD1 (5 bases). CDR3 length: 15 residues. V was pared by 2 bases and J by 6 bases, with 14 bases between. The germline gives CDR1 ENHRY, CDR2 SYGVKD. CDR3 in DNA: TGTGCCATCAGTGAGGAGGTAGGGGTCAGTCAGCCCCAGCATTTT. Protein sequence: CAISEEVGVSQPQHF.

This clonotype came up a few times. This chain links TRBV20-1 with TRBJ2-4; D gene uncertain. The CDR3 loop spans 15 amino acids. V was cut by 1 base and J by 2 bases, with 12 bases left in between. Germline V gene lookup returns CDR1 DFQATT and CDR2 SNEGSKA (reference sequence). The CDR3 spells CSARVSADPKNIQYF. Here the CDR3 DNA reads TGCAGTGCTAGAGTGTCGGCGGATCCCAAAAACATTCAGTACTTC.

The gene calls are TRBV29-1 and TRBJ1-1; TRBD1 agrees at 8 bases. Germline V lookup: CDR1 SQVTM, CDR2 ANQGSEA. This CDR3 has 11 residues. Trimming at V came to 6 bases and at J to 7 bases, leaving 4 bases not matched to a gene. CDR3 region: CSVGTGLEAFF. The CDR3 DNA reads as TGCAGCGTAGGGACAGGTCTTGAAGCTTTCTTT. The full variable domain, in which reference TRBV29-1 and TRBJ1-1 provide the parts outside the CDR3, is SAVISQKPSRDICQRGTSLTIQCQVDSQVTMMFWYRQQPGQSLTLIATANQGSEATYESGFVIDKFPISRPNLTFSTLTVSNMSPEDSSIYLCSVGTGLEAFFGQGTRLTVV.

This clonotype was observed a few times. The chain combines TRBV13 with TRBJ2-7; 9 nucleotides align to TRBD1. The CDR3 is 17 residues long. V lost 5 bases to trimming and J lost 0 bases; unmatched junction nucleotides: 11. Germline assignment: CDR1 PRHDT and CDR2 FYEKMQ (reference sequence). The DNA for the CDR3 is TGTGCCAGCAGCCCCTGGGGGACAGGGCAAAGCTCCTACGAGCAGTACTTC. This codes for CASSPWGTGQSSYEQYF.